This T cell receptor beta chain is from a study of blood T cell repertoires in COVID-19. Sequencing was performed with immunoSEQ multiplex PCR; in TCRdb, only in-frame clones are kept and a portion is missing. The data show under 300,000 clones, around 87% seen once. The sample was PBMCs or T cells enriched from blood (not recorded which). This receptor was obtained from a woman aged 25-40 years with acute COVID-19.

The chain's CDR3 is CASVKRVSNQPQHF. The CDR3 DNA reads as TGTGCCAGCGTCAAGCGCGTGAGCAATCAGCCCCAGCATTTT. This chain joins TRBV28 and TRBJ1-5; no clear D gene. Germline V gives CDR1 MDHEN, CDR2 SYDVKM. With 8 bases removed from V and 1 base from J, the gap between germline ends came to 12 bases. The CDR3 is 14 amino acids.